This TCR beta chain was obtained from a study of cytomegalovirus exposure and HLA in healthy donors. J was trimmed by 0 bases and V by 2 bases; bases with no gene match: 7. The CDR3 extends over 16 amino acids. Per the germline V gene, CDR1 is SNHLY and CDR2 is FYNNEI. PCR was performed using 60 Vbeta and 13 Jbeta primers. The repertoire was sequenced with immunoSEQ multiplex PCR; TCRdb's copy has only in-frame clones and lacks some. The sample has 250,000 to 300,000 clones, around four fifths seen once. The source is a woman aged 40 to 50 in good health and CMV-seropositive. The chain joins TRBV2 to TRBJ2-7; 7 bases line up with TRBD1. Specimen: PBMCs. CDR3 bases: TGTGCCAGCAGTGAACAATCACGGGACAGCTCCTACGAGCAGTACTTC. Its protein is CASSEQSRDSSYEQYF.